A single sample gave rise to the 18 T cell receptor beta chains below, sequenced in a study of T cells after posttransplantation cyclophosphamide. TCRdb's table, derived via immunoSEQ multiplex PCR, lists solely in-frame clones and lacks some. The sample lists fewer than 25,000 clones; 70% to 90% were seen once. Cyclophosphamide on days +3 and +4 followed busulfan-fludarabine conditioning and a marrow graft. This specimen consisted of PBMCs, obtained after allogeneic stem cell transplant with posttransplant cyclophosphamide. The receptors come from a female patient between 30 and 45 years old who received an allogeneic stem cell transplant from an unrelated donor, was CMV-positive, and had no GVHD. Some T cells here may be from the graft donor.

The chain couples TRBV4-2 to TRBJ1-1; no clear D gene. Trimming left V 4 bases short and J 3 bases short, with 15 bases between. CDR1 and CDR2 from the germline V gene are LGHNA and YNFKEQ. CDR3 length equals 15 residues. The chain's CDR3 is CASSRGRGVYTEAFF. In nucleotides, the CDR3 is TGTGCCAGCAGCCGCGGCCGGGGTGTGTACACTGAAGCTTTCTTT.

In the case of this clone: Other DNA sequences of this sample code for an identical CDR3. V is TRBV28 and J is TRBJ1-1; D remains ambiguous. This CDR3 spans 15 amino acids. From germline, CDR1 is MDHEN and CDR2 SYDVKM. V lost 4 bases and J 5 bases, leaving 17 bases between the germline ends. The DNA for the CDR3 is TGTGCCAGCAGTTCACTTTCAAACTTGGAGACTGAAGCTTTCTTT. It codes for CASSSLSNLETEAFF. The full variable domain, rest sourced from reference TRBV28 and TRBJ1-1, is DVKVTQSSRYLVKRTGEKVFLECVQDMDHENMFWYRQDPGLGLRLIYFSYDVKMKEKGDIPEGYSVSREKKERFSLILESASTNQTSMYLCASSSLSNLETEAFFGQGTRLTVV.

The chain couples TRBV6-1 to TRBJ2-7; 7 bases align to TRBD1. Germline V gene lookup returns CDR1 MNHNS and CDR2 SASEGT. This CDR3 region has 15 residues. The V and J ends lost 4 bases and 0 bases, in that order; junction bases with no gene match: 6. The CDR3 reads CASSATTGISYEQYF. The CDR3 nucleotides are TGTGCCAGCAGTGCGACGACAGGGATCTCCTACGAGCAGTACTTC.

The chain combines TRBV9 with TRBJ2-5; D is possibly TRBD2 (7 bases). V gave up 0 bases and J gave up 2 bases, with 14 bases separating them. Germline V gene sequence: CDR1 SGDLS, CDR2 YYNGEE. The CDR3 runs to 16 residues. CDR3 sequence reads: CASSVVGGGGQETQYF. The DNA of the CDR3 is TGTGCCAGCAGCGTAGTAGGAGGGGGGGGTCAAGAGACCCAGTACTTC.

The chain is built from TRBV28 and TRBJ2-7; D perhaps matches TRBD2 (5 bases). With 3 bases removed from V and 4 bases from J, the gap between germline ends came to 7 bases. This CDR3 has 12 amino acids. The germline gives CDR1 MDHEN, CDR2 SYDVKM. CDR3 sequence (DNA): TGTGCCAGCAGTTTTCGCGGGTACGAGCAGTACTTC. It specifies CASSFRGYEQYF. The whole variable domain, filled in from reference TRBV28 and TRBJ2-7, reads DVKVTQSSRYLVKRTGEKVFLECVQDMDHENMFWYRQDPGLGLRLIYFSYDVKMKEKGDIPEGYSVSREKKERFSLILESASTNQTSMYLCASSFRGYEQYFGPGTRLTVT.

This clone was picked up one time. The chain carries TRBV28 and TRBJ1-5; TRBD1 matches at 9 bases. Germline V gene data show CDR1 as MDHEN and CDR2 as SYDVKM. The CDR3 has 15 amino acids. V lost 3 bases to trimming and J lost 6 bases; unmatched junction nucleotides: 6. CDR3 sequence (DNA): TGTGCCAGCAGTTTGGGACAGGGTTTTGGTCAGCCCCAGCATTTT. Amino acid sequence: CASSLGQGFGQPQHF.

The chain is built from TRBV28 and TRBJ2-5; possibly TRBD1 for D (5 bases). Germline CDR1 reads MDHEN; CDR2 reads SYDVKM. The CDR3 is 13 amino acids. Trimming removed 2 bases from V and 4 bases from J, with 8 bases in between. The CDR3 nucleotides read TGTGCCAGCAGTTTACAGGGATCAGAGACCCAGTACTTC. Translation: CASSLQGSETQYF.

Only one count was recorded for this clone. J is TRBJ1-2 and V is TRBV29-1; possibly TRBD1 for D (6 bases). This CDR3 has 13 residues. Germline V gene sequence: CDR1 SQVTM, CDR2 ANQGSEA. The ends were cut back, 4 bases at V and 4 bases at J, with 13 bases in the middle. The CDR3 sequence: CSVGTGTGYGYTF. CDR3 sequence (DNA): TGCAGCGTTGGCACAGGGACCGGCTATGGCTACACCTTC.

This rearrangement joins TRBV28 to TRBJ2-3; 7 bases are a match to TRBD1. Trimming took 8 bases from V and 1 from J; bases not matched to a gene: 9. From germline, CDR1 is MDHEN and CDR2 SYDVKM. The CDR3 spans 15 residues. CDR3 DNA: TGTGCCAGCGGAGACAGGGCCGTTGGCACAGATACGCAGTATTTT. Translated: CASGDRAVGTDTQYF. The full variable domain, rest sourced from reference TRBV28 and TRBJ2-3, is DVKVTQSSRYLVKRTGEKVFLECVQDMDHENMFWYRQDPGLGLRLIYFSYDVKMKEKGDIPEGYSVSREKKERFSLILESASTNQTSMYLCASGDRAVGTDTQYFGPGTRLTVL.

J is TRBJ2-1 and V is TRBV6-1, with 7 bases identical to TRBD1. CDR1 and CDR2 (germline): MNHNS, SASEGT. CDR3 size: 12 residues. The V and J ends lost 5 bases and 12 bases, in that order; junction bases with no gene match: 7. This chain's CDR3 is CASSRRQGWQFF. CDR3 bases: TGTGCCAGCAGTCGCCGACAGGGATGGCAGTTCTTC.

The rearrangement uses TRBV28 and TRBJ1-2; 11 nucleotides align to TRBD1. The CDR3 runs 14 residues. Germline V gene lookup returns CDR1 MDHEN and CDR2 SYDVKM. The trim removed 8 bases at V and 8 bases at J, leaving 10 bases unmatched. The chain's CDR3 is CASQRGTGGLGYTF. The CDR3 region has the DNA TGTGCCAGCCAGCGAGGGACAGGGGGTCTCGGCTACACCTTC.

About this clone itself: Mismatch with germline at one junction end may stem from a read error. The genes are TRBV19 and TRBJ2-2; perhaps TRBD1 as D (6 bases). The CDR3 totals 16 residues. CDR1 and CDR2 (germline): LNHDA, SQIVND (reference sequence). The CDR3 DNA reads TGTGCCAGCAGTATCGAAGCCACAGGGTTTACCGGGGAGCTGTTTTTT. Translation: CASSIEATGFTGELFF.

The chain carries TRBV27 and TRBJ1-2; TRBD1 matches at 9 bases. V lost 5 bases to trimming and J lost 3 bases; unmatched junction nucleotides: 4. In germline, CDR1 is MNHEY, CDR2 SMNVEV (reference sequence). The CDR3 spans 14 residues. In nucleotides, the CDR3 is TGTGCCAGCAGTCTGGGACAGGGCTACTATGGCTACACCTTC. Its protein is CASSLGQGYYGYTF.

Turning to this clone: The junction shows a germline mismatch at one end, possibly a read error. DNA for the CDR3: TGTGCCAGCAGCTTGGCCCCGCGGGACAGGGAGGCCTTT. This encodes CASSLAPRDREAF. V usage is TRBV5-8 and J usage is TRBJ1-5; 9 positions agree with TRBD1. Germline V lookup: CDR1 SGHTS, CDR2 YDEGEE. The CDR3 spans 13 residues.

V and J are TRBV13 and TRBJ2-5, with 13 bases matching TRBD2. CDR1 is PRHDT, CDR2 FYEKMQ, per germline (reference sequence). The CDR3 spans 19 residues. Losses at the gene ends were 5 bases for V and 2 bases for J; bases not matched to a gene: 14. DNA for the CDR3: TGTGCCAGCAGCGCGACGAGCCGACTAGCGGGGGGCAAACAAGAGACCCAGTACTTC. The encoded protein is CASSATSRLAGGKQETQYF.

The rearrangement uses TRBV18 and TRBJ2-5, with a weak D call TRBD1 (6 bases). The CDR3 consists of 16 residues. V was clipped by 6 bases and J by 11 bases, with 28 bases between them. CDR1 KGHSH and CDR2 LQKENI come from the germline V gene. CDR3 sequence (DNA): TGTGCCAGCTCGCTTGTGGACAGTCACCCCGGTGGGGAGCAGTACTTC. Amino acids: CASSLVDSHPGGEQYF.

The chain is built from TRBV19 and TRBJ2-1; unclear D gene. Trimming shortened V by 7 bases and J by 3 bases, and 13 bases separated the two germline ends. The germline CDR1 and CDR2 sequences are LNHDA and SQIVND (reference sequence). The CDR3 consists of 14 residues. The chain's CDR3 is CASKAGSRYNEQFF. DNA of the CDR3: TGTGCCAGTAAGGCAGGCTCACGCTACAATGAGCAGTTCTTC.

V gene TRBV25-1 combines with J gene TRBJ2-1; TRBD1 matches 12 bases. The V gene's germline CDR1 is MGHDK and CDR2 SYGVNS. The V segment lost 4 bases and the J segment 8 bases; nucleotides outside the gene matches: 9. The CDR3 extends over 16 amino acids. The CDR3 protein is CASSGFRDRGPYEQFF. The CDR3 nucleotides are TGTGCCAGCAGTGGATTCCGGGACAGGGGGCCTTATGAGCAGTTCTTC.